The present T cell receptor beta chain was sequenced within a study of CD8+ T cells in alopecia areata. Reverse transcription of extracted RNA yielded cDNA, which provided the sequencing template. Repertoires were generated with immunoSEQ multiplex PCR, while TCRdb's copy carries only in-frame clones and drops some. Among fewer than 200,000 clones listed, 58% were seen once. General study points: Scalp data also include sequences from resident alphabeta T cells of normal skin. Lesional tissue from the scalp (especially in alopecia totalis/universalis) showed higher clonality than normal scalp. On tofacitinib, scalp and blood still held many of the expanded lesional clones.

Treatment given: oral pan-JAK inhibitor, 5-10 mg twice daily. Trimming shortened V by 3 bases and J by 10 bases, and 10 bases separated the two germline ends. This CDR3 spans 12 amino acids. Germline V lookup: CDR1 MGHRA, CDR2 YSYEKL. Worth noting for this clone: The antigen remains unidentified.

This TCR was recovered from a human donor with alopecia areata. The chain has TRBV4-1 and TRBJ2-1, with D maybe TRBD2 (6 bases). The source was CD8+ T cells sorted from blood, collected at week 24, from a patient treated with tofacitinib. CDR3 in DNA: TGCGCCAGCAGCCATCTCCGGGGGGAGCAGTTCTTC. Protein product: CASSHLRGEQFF.